This record looks at one T cell receptor beta chain sequence and its context. What it binds is unknown. This sample was taken from a study of cytomegalovirus exposure and HLA in healthy donors. Study conclusions and caveats: There were some public TCRs occurring in many donors, but most TCR sequences were rare.

The CDR3 contains 13 residues. Trimming left V 0 bases short and J 3 bases short, with 6 bases between. Germline CDR1 and CDR2: SGHRS and YFSETQ. PCR primers comprised 60 Vbeta and 13 Jbeta primers. Repertoires were generated with immunoSEQ multiplex PCR, while TCRdb's copy carries only in-frame clones and drops some. There are 100,000 to 150,000 clones in the sample; roughly 9% occur only once, and 5.5% to 7.5% lies in the top ten. This TCR was sampled from a woman in her thirties or forties in good health and CMV-seropositive. V gene TRBV5-1 combines with J gene TRBJ2-5; the D gene is possibly TRBD1 (5 bases). Specimen: PBMCs. This CDR3 is CASSLAGKETQYF. CDR3 nucleotide sequence: TGCGCCAGCAGCTTGGCAGGGAAAGAGACCCAGTACTTC.